This T cell receptor (beta chain) was documented in a study of blood T cell repertoires in COVID-19. Study overall: COVID-19 samples collected from the United States, Italy and Spain covered acute and convalescent phases. T cells, B-cell-depleted T cells, or PBMCs supplied cDNA or gDNA.

The V and J ends lost 2 bases and 0 bases, in that order; junction bases with no gene match: 6. This CDR3 region has 17 residues. Germline loops: CDR1 MNHEY, CDR2 SVGEGT. Authors' analysis steps: Estimation of nucleated cell counts was performed using reference gene primer amplification. Repertoires were generated with immunoSEQ multiplex PCR, while TCRdb's copy carries only in-frame clones and drops some. The V and J calls and clone size are taken from that table; D and trimming were inferred from the DNA. The data contain some 83,000 clones, around 86% of them singletons. The sample taken for sequencing was peripheral blood. The chain uses TRBV6-2 or TRBV6-3 and TRBJ2-1; 8 nucleotides match TRBD2. This TCR was sampled from a man aged 50 or older with active COVID-19. The CDR3 loop is CASSYQLAASSYNEQFF. The CDR3 DNA reads as TGTGCCAGCAGTTACCAACTAGCGGCCAGCTCCTACAATGAGCAGTTCTTC.